This T cell receptor (beta chain) was identified in a study of T cells in localized non-small cell lung cancer. Repertoires were generated with immunoSEQ multiplex PCR, while TCRdb's copy carries only in-frame clones and drops some. The table lists roughly 34,000 clones, 70% to 90% of them singletons. In the case of this clone: The antigen is unknown.

Points from the study as a whole: Longer overall survival was linked to higher blood T cell density. Sequencing, confined to only one tumor region, leaves heterogeneity possible.

The CDR3 loop spans 14 amino acids. Trimming took 3 bases from V and 1 from J, leaving 8 bases between them. Germline-derived CDR1 and CDR2 are ENHRY and SYGVKD. V gene TRBV10-3 combines with J gene TRBJ2-3; no clear D gene. The source was peripheral blood, collected before any cancer treatment. The clonotype comes from a male donor at least 60 years old with stage III lung adenocarcinoma. CDR3 protein: CAISDWRGTDTQYF. CDR3 DNA sequence: TGTGCCATCAGTGACTGGAGAGGCACAGATACGCAGTATTTT.